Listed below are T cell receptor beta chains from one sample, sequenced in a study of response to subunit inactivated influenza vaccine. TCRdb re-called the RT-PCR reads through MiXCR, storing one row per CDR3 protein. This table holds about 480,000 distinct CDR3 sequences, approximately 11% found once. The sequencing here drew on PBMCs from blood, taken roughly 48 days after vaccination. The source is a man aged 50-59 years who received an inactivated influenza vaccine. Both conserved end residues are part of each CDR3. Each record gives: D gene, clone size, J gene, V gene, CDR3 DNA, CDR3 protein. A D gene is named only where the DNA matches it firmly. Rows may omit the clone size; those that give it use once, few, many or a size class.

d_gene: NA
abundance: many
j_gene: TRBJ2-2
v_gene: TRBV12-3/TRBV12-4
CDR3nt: TGTGCCAGCAGTCCACCGGGTGCCACTTGGACCGGGGAGCTGTTTTTT
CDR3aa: CASSPPGATWTGELFF

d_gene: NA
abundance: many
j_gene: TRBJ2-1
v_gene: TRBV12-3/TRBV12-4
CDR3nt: TGTGCCAGCAGTTTATATCGCAATGAGCAGTTCTTC
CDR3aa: CASSLYRNEQFF

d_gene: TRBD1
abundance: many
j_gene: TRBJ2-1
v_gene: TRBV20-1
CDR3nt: TGCAGTGCTAGGATGTTGGACAGGGCCTACAATGAGCAGTTCTTC
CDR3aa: CSARMLDRAYNEQFF

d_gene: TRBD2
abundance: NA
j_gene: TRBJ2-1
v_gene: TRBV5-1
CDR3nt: TGCGCCAGCAACATAGGCAGCGGGATCAATGAGCAGTTCTTC
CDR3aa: CASNIGSGINEQFF

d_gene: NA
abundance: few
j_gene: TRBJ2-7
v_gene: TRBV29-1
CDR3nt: TGCAGCGCCGAAAGGTCGGGGATTCCGTACTTC
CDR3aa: CSAERSGIPYF

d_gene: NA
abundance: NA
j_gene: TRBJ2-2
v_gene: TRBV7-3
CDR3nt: TGTGCCAGCAGCTCCGGGACAACCACCGGGGAGCTGTTTTTT
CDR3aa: CASSSGTTTGELFF

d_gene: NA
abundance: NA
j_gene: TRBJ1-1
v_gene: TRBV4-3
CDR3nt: TGCGCCAGCAGCCAAGAACCCAAGGGCACTGAAGCTTTCTTT
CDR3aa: CASSQEPKGTEAFF

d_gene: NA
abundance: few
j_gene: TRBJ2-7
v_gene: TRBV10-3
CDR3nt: TGTGCCATCAGCGGCCGGGGGCGGGAGCTAGACGAGCAGTACTTC
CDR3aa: CAISGRGRELDEQYF

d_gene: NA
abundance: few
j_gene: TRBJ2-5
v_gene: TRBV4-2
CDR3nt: TGTGCCAGCAGCCAAGATACGGGAGAACAGACCCAGTACTTC
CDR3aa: CASSQDTGEQTQYF

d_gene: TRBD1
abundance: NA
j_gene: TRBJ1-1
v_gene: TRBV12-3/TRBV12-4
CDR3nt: TGTGCCAGCACTCGACAGGGGAGAGACACTGAAGCTTTCTTT
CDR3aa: CASTRQGRDTEAFF

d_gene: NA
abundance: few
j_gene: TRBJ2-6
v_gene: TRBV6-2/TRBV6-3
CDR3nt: TGTGCCAGCAGTTCGGTGGGCTCTGGGGCCAACGTCCTGACTTTC
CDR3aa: CASSSVGSGANVLTF

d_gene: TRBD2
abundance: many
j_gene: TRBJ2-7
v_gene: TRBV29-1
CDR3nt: TGCAGCGTTGCAAGCGGGAGCTACGAGCAGTACTTC
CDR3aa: CSVASGSYEQYF

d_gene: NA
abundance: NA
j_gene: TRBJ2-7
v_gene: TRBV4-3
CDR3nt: TGCGCCAGCAGCCAAGGTGGCGGGCTGAGCTCCTACGAGCAGTACTTC
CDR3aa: CASSQGGGLSSYEQYF

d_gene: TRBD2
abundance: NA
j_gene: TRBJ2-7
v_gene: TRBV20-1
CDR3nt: TGCAGTGCTCGACGTCCTACGGGAGGTAGCGCACGCTCCTACGAGCAGTACTTC
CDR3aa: CSARRPTGGSARSYEQYF

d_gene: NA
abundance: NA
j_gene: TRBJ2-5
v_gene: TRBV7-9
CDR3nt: TGTGCCAGCAGCTTATTTGGAGTCGTCGGGGAACAAGAGACCCAGTACTTC
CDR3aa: CASSLFGVVGEQETQYF

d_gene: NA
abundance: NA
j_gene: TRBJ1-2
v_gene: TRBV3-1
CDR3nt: TGTGCCAGCAGCTCTTTCGACAGGCGCTATGGCTACACCTTC
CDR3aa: CASSSFDRRYGYTF

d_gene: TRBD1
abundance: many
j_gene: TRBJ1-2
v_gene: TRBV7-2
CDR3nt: TGTGCCAGCAGCTTTAAAACAGGGGGCCCTGGCTACACCTTC
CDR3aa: CASSFKTGGPGYTF

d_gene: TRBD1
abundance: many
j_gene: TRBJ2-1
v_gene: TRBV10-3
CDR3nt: TGTGCCATCAGTGAGTTGGGACAGGGGGCGGTTGAGCAGTTCTTC
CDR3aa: CAISELGQGAVEQFF

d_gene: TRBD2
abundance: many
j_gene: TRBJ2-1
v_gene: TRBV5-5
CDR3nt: TGTGCCCTCACGGGGGTAGCGGGCCACAATGAGCAGTTCTTC
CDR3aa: CALTGVAGHNEQFF

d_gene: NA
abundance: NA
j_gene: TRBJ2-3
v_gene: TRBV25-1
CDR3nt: TGTGCCAGCAGTGAATTTGCTAGCACAGATACGCAGTATTTT
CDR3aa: CASSEFASTDTQYF

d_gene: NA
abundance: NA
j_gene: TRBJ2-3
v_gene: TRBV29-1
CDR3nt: TGCAGCGTAGGGACTGGGGGGGCGGATACGCAGTATTTT
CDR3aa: CSVGTGGADTQYF

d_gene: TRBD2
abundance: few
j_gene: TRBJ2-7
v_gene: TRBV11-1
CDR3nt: TGTGCCAGCAGCTTAGCGGACCTAGCGGGAGGCCCTAGCTCCTACGAGCAGTACTTC
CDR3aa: CASSLADLAGGPSSYEQYF

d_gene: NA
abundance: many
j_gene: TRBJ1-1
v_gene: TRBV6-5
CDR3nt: TGTGCCAGCAGTTACTTACGGAACACTGAAGCTTTCTTT
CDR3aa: CASSYLRNTEAFF

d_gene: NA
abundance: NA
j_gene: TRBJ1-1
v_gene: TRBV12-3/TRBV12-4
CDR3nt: TGTGCCAGCAGTACCTCGAACACTGAAGCTTTCTTT
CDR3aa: CASSTSNTEAFF

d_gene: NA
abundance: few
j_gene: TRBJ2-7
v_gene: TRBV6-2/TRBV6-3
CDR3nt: TGTGCCGCTAGCCGAGGGGACTGGGACCGCGCGTTC
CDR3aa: CAASRGDWDRAF

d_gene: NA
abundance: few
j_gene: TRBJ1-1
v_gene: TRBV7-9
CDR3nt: TGTGCCAGTAAGCTAGGGTCGAACACTGAAGCTTTCTTT
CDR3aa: CASKLGSNTEAFF

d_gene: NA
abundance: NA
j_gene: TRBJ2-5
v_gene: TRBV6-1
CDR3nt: TGTGCCAGCCGACACGGGGGAAGTTACCAAGAGACCCAGTACTTC
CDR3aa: CASRHGGSYQETQYF

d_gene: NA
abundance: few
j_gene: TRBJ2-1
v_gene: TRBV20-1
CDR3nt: TGCAGTGCTAGAGATCCGAGACTAGTCCACAATGAGCAGTTCTTC
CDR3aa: CSARDPRLVHNEQFF

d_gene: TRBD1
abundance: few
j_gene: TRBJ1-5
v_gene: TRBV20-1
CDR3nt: TGCAGTGCTGGGGGACAGGGGAGGAGGAATCAGCCCCAGCATTTT
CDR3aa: CSAGGQGRRNQPQHF

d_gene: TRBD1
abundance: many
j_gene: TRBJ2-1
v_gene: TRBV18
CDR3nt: TGTGCCAGCTCGCCTCCGGGACAGGGTCGGAATGAGCAGTTCTTC
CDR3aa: CASSPPGQGRNEQFF

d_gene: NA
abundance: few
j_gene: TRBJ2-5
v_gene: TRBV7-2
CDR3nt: TGTGCCAGCAGCCCATCAGGGTTTAGCCAAGAGACCCAGTACTTC
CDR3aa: CASSPSGFSQETQYF

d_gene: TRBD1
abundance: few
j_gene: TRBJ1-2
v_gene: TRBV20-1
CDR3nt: TGCAGTGCTAGCCTATTGGGGACAGGTGGGGCTATCGGCTACACCTTC
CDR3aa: CSASLLGTGGAIGYTF

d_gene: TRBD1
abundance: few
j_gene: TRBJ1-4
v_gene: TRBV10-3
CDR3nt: TGTGCCATCAGTCCAGCCGGGACAGGGTTGGGAAAACTGTTTTTT
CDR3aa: CAISPAGTGLGKLFF

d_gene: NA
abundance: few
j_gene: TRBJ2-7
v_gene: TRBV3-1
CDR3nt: TGTGCCAGCAGCCAAGATCCTTATACCTACGAGCAGTACTTC
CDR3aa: CASSQDPYTYEQYF

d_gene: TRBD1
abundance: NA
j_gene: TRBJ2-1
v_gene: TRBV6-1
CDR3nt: TGTGCCAGCAGTGAGACAGGGGGCTGGAATGAGCAGTTCTTC
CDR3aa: CASSETGGWNEQFF

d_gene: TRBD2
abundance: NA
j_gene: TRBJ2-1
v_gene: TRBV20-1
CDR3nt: TGCAGCCAAACAAGCGGGACCTACAATGAGCAGTTCTTC
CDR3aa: CSQTSGTYNEQFF

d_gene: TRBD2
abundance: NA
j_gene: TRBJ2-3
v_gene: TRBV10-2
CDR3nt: TGCGCCAGCAGTGGTGGAGCGGGGGCCAGCACAGATACGCAGTATTTT
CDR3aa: CASSGGAGASTDTQYF

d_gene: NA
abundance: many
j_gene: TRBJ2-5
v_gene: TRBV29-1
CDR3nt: TGCAGCGTCCGGGACTCCTACGGAGAGACCCAGTACTTC
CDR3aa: CSVRDSYGETQYF

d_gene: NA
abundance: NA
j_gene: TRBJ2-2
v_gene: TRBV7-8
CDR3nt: TGTGCCAGCAGCTTAGAATTGGGGAGGACCGGGGAGCTGTTTTTT
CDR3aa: CASSLELGRTGELFF

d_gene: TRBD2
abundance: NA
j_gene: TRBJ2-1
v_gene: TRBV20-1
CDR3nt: TGCAGTCCCCAAGGGGAGGGGACGTCCTACAATGAGCAGTTCTTC
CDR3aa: CSPQGEGTSYNEQFF

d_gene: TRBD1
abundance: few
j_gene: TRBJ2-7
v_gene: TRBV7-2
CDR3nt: TGTGCCAGCAGCTTAGGAGGGACAGGGGTTGCCTACGAGCAGTACTTC
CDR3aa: CASSLGGTGVAYEQYF

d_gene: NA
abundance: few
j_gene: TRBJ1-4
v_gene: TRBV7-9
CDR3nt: TGTGCCAGCAGCTTCTCACAGGGTGAAGAAAAACTGTTTTTT
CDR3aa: CASSFSQGEEKLFF

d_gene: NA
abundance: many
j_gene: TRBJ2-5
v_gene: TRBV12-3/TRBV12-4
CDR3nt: TGTGCCAGCAGTCCCTTAGGTAGCGGATACCAAGAGACCCAGTACTTC
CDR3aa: CASSPLGSGYQETQYF

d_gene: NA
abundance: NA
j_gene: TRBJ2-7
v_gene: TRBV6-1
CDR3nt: TGTGCCAGCAGGGCCGGACAGAGGTACGAGCAGTACTTC
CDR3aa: CASRAGQRYEQYF

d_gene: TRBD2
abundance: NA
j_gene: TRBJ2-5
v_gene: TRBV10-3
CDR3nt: TGTGCCATCAGTGAGCGGAGCGGGGGTGAGACCCAGTACTTC
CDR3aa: CAISERSGGETQYF

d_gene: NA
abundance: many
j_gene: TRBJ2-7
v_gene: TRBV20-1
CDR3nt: TGCAGTGCTAGTTCGGGGCTTCACTACGAGCAGTACTTC
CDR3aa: CSASSGLHYEQYF

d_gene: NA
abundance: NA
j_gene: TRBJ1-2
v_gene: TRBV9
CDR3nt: TGTGCCAGCAGCGTAGGGGTTAACTATGGCTACACCTTC
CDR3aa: CASSVGVNYGYTF

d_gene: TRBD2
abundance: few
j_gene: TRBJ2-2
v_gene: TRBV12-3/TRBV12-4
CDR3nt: TGTGCCAGCAGTTTAGTTAAAATAGCGGGAGACACCGGGGAGCTGTTTTTT
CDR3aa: CASSLVKIAGDTGELFF

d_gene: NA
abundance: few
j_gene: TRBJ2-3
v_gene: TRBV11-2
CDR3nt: TGTGCCAGCAGCCCGACATCGACCAACACAGATACGCAGTATTTT
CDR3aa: CASSPTSTNTDTQYF

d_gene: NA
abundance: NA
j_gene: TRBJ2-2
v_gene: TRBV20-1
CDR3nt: TGCAGTGCGCGCAGGGTTTCGAACACCGGGGAGCTGTTTTTT
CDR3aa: CSARRVSNTGELFF

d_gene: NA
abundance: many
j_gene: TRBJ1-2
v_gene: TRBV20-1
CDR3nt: TGCAGTGCCAAGACACCTATACACTATGGCTACACCTTC
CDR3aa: CSAKTPIHYGYTF

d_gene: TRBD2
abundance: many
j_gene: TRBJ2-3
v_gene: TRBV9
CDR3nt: TGTGCCAGCAGCCCCAGACGGACTAGCGGGGAGGAAGATACGCAGTATTTT
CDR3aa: CASSPRRTSGEEDTQYF

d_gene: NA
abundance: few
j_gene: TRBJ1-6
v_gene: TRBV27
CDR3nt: TGTGCCAGCAGTTTTTATAGCAATTCACCCCTCCACTTT
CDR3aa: CASSFYSNSPLHF

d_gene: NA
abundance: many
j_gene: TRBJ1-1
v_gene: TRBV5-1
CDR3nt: TGCGCCAGCAACAATGCGGCAGGGATGGGGATGAACACTGAAGCTTTCTTT
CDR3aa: CASNNAAGMGMNTEAFF

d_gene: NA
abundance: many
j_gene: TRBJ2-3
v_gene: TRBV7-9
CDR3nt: TGTGCCAGCAGCTTAACCAGACTAGGGTCAGATACGCAGTATTTT
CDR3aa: CASSLTRLGSDTQYF

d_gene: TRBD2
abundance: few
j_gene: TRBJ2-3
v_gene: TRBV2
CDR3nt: TGTGCCAGCAGGGGACTAGCGGTGGCAGATACGCAGTATTTT
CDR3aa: CASRGLAVADTQYF

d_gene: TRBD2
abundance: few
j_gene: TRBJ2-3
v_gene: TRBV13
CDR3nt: TGTGCCAGCACCAACCGGGAGGGCACAGATACGCAGTATTTT
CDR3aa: CASTNREGTDTQYF

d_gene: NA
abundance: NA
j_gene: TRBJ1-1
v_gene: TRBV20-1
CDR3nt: TGCAGTGCAACCACTCCGGCGGGGAACACTGAAGCTTTCTTT
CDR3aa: CSATTPAGNTEAFF

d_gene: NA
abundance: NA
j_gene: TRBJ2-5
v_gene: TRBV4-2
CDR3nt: TGTGCCAGCAGCCAAGAGACAGAACAAGAGACCCAGTACTTC
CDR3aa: CASSQETEQETQYF

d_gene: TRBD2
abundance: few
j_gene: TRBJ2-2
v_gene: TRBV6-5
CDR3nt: TGTGCCAGCAGTTACCTTAGCGGGACGAACACCGGGGAGCTGTTTTTT
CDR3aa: CASSYLSGTNTGELFF